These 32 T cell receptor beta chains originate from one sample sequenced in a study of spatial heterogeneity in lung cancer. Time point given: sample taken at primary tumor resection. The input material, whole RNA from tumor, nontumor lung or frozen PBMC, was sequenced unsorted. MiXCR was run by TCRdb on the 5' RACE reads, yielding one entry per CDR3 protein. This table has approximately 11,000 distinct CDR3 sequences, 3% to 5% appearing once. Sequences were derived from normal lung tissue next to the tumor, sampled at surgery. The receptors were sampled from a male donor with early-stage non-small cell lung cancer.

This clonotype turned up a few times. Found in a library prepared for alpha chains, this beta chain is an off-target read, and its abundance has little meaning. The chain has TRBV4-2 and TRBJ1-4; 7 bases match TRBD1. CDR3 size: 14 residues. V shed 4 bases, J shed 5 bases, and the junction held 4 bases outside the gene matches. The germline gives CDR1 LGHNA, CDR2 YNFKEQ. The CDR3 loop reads CASSLLTGNEKLFF. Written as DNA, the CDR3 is TGTGCCAGCAGCCTGCTGACAGGGAATGAAAAACTGTTTTTT.

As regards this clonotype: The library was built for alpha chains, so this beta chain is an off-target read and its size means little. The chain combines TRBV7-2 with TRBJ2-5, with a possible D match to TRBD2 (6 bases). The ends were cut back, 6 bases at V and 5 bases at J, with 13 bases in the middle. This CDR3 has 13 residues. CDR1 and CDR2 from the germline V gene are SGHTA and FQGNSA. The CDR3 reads CASSRDFGETQYF. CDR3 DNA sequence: TGTGCCAGCAGTCGGGACTTCGGCGAGACCCAGTACTTC.

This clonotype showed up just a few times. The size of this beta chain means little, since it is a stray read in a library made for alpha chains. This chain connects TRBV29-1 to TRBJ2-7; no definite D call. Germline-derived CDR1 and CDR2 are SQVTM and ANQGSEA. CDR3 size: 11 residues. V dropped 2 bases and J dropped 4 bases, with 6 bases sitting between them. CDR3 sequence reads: CSVETLYEQYF. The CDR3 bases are TGCAGCGTTGAAACACTGTACGAGCAGTACTTC.

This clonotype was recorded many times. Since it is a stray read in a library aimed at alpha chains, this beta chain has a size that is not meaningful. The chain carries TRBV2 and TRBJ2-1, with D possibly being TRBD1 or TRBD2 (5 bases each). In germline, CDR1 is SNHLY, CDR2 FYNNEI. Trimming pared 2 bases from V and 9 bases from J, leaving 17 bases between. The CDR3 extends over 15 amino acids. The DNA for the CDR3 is TGTGCCAGCAGTGAATCTGAGGGGTCCCTGGGTGAGCAGTTCTTC. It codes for CASSESEGSLGEQFF.

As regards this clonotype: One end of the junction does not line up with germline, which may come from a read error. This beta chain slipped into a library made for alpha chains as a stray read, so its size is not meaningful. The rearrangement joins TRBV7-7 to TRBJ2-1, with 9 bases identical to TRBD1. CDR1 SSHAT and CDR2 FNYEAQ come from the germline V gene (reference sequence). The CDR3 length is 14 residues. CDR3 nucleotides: TGTGCTAGCAGCCCAGAGACAGGGGGCAATGAGCAGTTCTTC. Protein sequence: CASSPETGGNEQFF.

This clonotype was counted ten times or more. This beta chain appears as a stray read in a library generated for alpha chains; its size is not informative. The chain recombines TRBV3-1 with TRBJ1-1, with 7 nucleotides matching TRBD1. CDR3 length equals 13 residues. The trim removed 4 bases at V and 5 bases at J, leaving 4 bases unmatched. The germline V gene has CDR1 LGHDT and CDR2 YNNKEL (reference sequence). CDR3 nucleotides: TGTGCCAGCAGCCGACAGGGAAGGACTGAAGCTTTCTTT. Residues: CASSRQGRTEAFF.

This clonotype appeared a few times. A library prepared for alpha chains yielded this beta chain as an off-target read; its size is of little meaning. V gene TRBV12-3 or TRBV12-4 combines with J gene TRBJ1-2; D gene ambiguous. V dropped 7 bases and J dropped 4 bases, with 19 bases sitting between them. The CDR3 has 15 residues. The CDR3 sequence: CASTPRASYAYGYTF. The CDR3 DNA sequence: TGTGCCAGCACCCCCCGGGCCTCTTACGCCTATGGCTACACCTTC.

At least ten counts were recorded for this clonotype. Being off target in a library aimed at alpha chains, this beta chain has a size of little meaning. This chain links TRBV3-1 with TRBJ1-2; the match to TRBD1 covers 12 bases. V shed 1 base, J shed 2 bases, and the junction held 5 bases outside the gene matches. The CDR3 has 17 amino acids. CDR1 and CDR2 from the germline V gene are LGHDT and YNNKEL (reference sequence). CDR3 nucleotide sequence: TGTGCCAGCAGCCAAGTCTCCGGGACAGGGGGCAACTATGGCTACACCTTC. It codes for CASSQVSGTGGNYGYTF.

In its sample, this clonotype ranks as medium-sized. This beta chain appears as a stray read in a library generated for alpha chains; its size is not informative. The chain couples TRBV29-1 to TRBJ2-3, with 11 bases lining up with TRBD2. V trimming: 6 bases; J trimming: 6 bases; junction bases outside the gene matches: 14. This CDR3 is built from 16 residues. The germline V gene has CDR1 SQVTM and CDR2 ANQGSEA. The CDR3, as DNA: TGCAGCGTAGCCCGAACTAGCGGGGGCCGAGGCGATACGCAGTATTTT. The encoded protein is CSVARTSGGRGDTQYF.

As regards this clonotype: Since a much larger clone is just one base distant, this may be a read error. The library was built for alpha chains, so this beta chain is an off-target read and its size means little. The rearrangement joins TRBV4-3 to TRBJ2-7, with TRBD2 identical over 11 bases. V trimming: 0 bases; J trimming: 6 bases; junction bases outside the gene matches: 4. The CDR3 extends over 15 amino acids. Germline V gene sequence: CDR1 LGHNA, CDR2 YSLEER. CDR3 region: CASSQERLAGFEQYF. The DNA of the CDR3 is TGCGCCAGCAGCCAAGAAAGACTAGCGGGATTCGAGCAGTACTTC.

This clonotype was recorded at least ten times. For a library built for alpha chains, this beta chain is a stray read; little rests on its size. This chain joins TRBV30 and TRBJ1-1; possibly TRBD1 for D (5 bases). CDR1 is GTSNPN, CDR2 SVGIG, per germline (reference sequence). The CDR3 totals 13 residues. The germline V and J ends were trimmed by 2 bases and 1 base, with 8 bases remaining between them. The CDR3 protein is CAWSTQGNTEAFF. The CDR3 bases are TGTGCCTGGAGTACCCAGGGGAACACTGAAGCTTTCTTT.

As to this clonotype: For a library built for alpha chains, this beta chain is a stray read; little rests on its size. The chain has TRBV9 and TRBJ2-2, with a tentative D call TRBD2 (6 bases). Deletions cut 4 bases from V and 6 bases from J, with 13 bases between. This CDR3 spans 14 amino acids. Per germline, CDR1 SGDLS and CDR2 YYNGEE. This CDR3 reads CASSPNWGAGELFF. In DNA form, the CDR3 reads TGTGCCAGCAGCCCCAATTGGGGGGCCGGGGAGCTGTTTTTT. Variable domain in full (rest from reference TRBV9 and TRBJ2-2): DSGVTQTPKHLITATGQRVTLRCSPRSGDLSVYWYQQSLDQGLQFLIQYYNGEERAKGNILERFSAQQFPDLHSELNLSSLELGDSALYFCASSPNWGAGELFFGEGSRLTVL.

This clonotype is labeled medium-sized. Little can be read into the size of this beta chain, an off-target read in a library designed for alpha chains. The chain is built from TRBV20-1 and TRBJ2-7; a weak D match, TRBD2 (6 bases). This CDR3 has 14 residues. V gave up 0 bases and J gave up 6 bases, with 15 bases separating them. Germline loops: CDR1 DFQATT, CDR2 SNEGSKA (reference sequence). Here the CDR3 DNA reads TGCAGTGCTAGAGATGAACGGGTGGAGGGCGAGCAGTACTTC. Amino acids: CSARDERVEGEQYF.

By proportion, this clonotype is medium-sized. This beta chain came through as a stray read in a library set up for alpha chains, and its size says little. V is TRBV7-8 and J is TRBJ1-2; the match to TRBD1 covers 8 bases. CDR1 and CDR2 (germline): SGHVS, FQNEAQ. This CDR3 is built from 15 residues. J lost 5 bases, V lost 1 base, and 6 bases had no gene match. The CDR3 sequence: CASSLGGTGGYGYTF. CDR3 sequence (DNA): TGTGCCAGCAGCTTAGGCGGGACAGGAGGTTATGGCTACACCTTC.

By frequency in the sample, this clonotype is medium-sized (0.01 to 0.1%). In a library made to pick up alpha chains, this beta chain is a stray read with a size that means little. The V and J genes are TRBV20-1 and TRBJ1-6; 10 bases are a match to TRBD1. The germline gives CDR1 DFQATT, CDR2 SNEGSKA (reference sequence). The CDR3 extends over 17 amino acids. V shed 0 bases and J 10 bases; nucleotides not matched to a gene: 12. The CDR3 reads CSARESLGDRGRSPLHF. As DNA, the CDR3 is TGCAGTGCTAGAGAGAGCCTCGGGGACAGGGGAAGGTCACCCCTCCACTTT.

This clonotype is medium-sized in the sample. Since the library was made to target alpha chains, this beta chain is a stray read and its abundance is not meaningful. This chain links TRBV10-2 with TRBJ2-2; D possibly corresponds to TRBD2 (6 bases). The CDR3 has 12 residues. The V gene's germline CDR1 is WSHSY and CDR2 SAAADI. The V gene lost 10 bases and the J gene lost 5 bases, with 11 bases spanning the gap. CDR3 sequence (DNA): TGCGCCATCCGCCGGGAGACCGGGGAGCTGTTTTTT. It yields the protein CAIRRETGELFF.

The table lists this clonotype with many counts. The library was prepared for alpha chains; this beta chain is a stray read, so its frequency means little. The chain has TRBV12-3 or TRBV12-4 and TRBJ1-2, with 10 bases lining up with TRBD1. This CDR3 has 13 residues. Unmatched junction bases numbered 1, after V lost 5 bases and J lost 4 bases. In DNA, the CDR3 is TGTGCCAGCAGTAGACAGGGGGCCTATGGCTACACCTTC. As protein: CASSRQGAYGYTF.

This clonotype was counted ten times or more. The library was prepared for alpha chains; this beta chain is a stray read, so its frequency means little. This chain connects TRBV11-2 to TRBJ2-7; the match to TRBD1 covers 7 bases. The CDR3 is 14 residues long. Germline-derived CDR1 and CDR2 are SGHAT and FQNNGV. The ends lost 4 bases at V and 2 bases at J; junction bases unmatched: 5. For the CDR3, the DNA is TGTGCCAGCAGCTCGGGACAGCGAGCCTACGAGCAGTACTTC. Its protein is CASSSGQRAYEQYF. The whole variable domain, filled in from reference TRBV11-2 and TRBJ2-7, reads EAGVAQSPRYKIIEKRQSVAFWCNPISGHATLYWYQQILGQGPKLLIQFQNNGVVDDSQLPKDRFSAERLKGVDSTLKIQPAKLEDSAVYLCASSSGQRAYEQYFGPGTRLTVT.

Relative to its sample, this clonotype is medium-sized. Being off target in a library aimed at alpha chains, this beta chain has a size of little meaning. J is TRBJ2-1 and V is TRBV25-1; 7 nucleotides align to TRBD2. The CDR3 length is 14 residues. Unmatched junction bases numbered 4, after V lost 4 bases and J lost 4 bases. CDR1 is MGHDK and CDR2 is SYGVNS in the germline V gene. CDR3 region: CASSGRSGYNEQFF. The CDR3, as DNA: TGTGCCAGCAGTGGTCGTAGCGGGTACAATGAGCAGTTCTTC.

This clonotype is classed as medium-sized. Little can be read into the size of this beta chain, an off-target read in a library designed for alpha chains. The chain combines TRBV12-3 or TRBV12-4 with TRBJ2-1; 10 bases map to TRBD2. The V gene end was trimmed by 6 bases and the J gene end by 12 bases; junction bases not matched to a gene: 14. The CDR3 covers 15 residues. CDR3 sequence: CASSLGASGSMAQFF. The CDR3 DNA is TGTGCCAGCAGCCTGGGGGCTAGCGGGAGCATGGCGCAGTTCTTC.

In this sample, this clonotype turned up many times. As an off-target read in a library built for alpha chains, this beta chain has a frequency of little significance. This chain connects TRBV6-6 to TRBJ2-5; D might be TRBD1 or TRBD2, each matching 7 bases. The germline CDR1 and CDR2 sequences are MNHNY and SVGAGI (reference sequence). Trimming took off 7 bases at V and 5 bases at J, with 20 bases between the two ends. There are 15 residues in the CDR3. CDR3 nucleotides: TGTGCCAGCATACGGCAGGGAGGGGGACAGGAGACCCAGTACTTC. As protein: CASIRQGGGQETQYF.

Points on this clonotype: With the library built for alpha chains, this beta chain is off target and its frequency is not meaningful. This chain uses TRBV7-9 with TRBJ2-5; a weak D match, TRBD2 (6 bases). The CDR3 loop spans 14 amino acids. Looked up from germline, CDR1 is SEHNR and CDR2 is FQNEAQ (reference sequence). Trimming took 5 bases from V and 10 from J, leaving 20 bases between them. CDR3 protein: CASSPDGPWGDQYF. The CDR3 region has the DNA TGTGCCAGCAGCCCGGACGGACCATGGGGGGACCAGTACTTC.

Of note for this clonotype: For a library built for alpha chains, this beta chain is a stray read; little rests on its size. The CDR3 sequence is CASSYPPTDTQYF. The CDR3 coding sequence is TGTGCCAGCAGTTACCCTCCCACAGATACGCAGTATTTT. This chain joins TRBV6-2 or TRBV6-3 and TRBJ2-3; D gene unclear. The CDR3 length is 13 residues. The V gene's germline CDR1 is MNHEY and CDR2 SVGEGT. With 2 bases removed from V and 2 bases from J, the gap between germline ends came to 5 bases.

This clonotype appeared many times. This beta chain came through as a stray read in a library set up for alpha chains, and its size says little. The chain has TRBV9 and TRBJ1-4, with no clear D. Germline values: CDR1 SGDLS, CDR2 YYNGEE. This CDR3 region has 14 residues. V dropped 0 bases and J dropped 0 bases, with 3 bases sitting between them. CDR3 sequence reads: CASSVVATNEKLFF. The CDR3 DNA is TGTGCCAGCAGCGTAGTAGCAACTAATGAAAAACTGTTTTTT.

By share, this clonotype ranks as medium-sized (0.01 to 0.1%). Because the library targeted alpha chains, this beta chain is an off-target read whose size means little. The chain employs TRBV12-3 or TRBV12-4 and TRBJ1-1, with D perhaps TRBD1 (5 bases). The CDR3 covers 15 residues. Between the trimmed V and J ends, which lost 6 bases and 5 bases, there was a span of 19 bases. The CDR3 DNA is TGTGCCAGCAGGCGCACCCCAGGGCAAGGAACTGAAGCTTTCTTT. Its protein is CASRRTPGQGTEAFF.

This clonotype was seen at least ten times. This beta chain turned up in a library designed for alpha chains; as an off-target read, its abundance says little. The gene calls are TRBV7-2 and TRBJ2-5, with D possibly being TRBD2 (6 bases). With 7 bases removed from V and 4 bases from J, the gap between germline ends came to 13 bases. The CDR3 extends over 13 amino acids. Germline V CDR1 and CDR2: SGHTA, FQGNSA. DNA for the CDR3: TGTGCCAGCAACCCGAGGAGGGGAGAGACCCAGTACTTC. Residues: CASNPRRGETQYF.

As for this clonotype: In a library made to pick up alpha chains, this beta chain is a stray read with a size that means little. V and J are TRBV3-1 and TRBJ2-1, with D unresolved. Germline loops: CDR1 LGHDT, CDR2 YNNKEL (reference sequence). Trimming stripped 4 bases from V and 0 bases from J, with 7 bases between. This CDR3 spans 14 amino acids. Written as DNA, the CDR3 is TGTGCCAGCAGCCCGCCGAGCTCCTACAATGAGCAGTTCTTC. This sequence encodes CASSPPSSYNEQFF.

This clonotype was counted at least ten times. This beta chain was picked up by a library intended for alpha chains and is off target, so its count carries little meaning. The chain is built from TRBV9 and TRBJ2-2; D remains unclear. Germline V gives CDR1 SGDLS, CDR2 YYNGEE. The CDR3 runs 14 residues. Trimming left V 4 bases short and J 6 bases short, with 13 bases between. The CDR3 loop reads CASSSDHRPGELFF. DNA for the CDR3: TGTGCCAGCAGCTCCGACCACCGGCCCGGGGAGCTGTTTTTT. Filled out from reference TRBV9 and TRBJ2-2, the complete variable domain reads DSGVTQTPKHLITATGQRVTLRCSPRSGDLSVYWYQQSLDQGLQFLIQYYNGEERAKGNILERFSAQQFPDLHSELNLSSLELGDSALYFCASSSDHRPGELFFGEGSRLTVL.

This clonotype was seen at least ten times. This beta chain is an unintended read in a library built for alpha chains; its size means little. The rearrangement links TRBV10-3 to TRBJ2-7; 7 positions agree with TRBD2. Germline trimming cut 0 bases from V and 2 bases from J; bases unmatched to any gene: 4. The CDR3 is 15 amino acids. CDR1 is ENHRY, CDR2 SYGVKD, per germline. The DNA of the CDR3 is TGTGCCATCAGTGAGTCGAAGGGAGGGACCTACGAGCAGTACTTC. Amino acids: CAISESKGGTYEQYF.

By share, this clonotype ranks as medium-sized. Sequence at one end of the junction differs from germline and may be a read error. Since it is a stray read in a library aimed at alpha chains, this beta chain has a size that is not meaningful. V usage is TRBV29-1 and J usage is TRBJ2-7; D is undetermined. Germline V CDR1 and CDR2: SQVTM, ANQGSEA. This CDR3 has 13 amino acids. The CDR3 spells CSVEGRAGREQYF. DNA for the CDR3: TGCAGCGTAGAAGGACGGGCCGGGCGGGAGCAGTACTTC.

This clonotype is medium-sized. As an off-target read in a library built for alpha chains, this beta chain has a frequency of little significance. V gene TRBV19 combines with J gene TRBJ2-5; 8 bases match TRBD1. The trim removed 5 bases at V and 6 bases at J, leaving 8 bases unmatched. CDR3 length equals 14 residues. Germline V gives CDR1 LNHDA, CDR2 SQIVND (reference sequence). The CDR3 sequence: CASSPRDRGKTQYF. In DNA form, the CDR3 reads TGTGCCAGTAGTCCCCGAGACAGGGGAAAGACCCAGTACTTC.

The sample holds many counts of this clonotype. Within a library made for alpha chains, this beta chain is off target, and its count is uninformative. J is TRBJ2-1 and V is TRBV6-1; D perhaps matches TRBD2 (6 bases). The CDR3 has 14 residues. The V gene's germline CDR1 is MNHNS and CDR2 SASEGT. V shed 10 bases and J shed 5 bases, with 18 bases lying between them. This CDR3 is CATLSGTNNNEQFF. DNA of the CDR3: TGTGCCACCCTTAGCGGAACTAACAACAATGAGCAGTTCTTC.